The present T cell receptor beta chain was sequenced within a study of molecular identifiers for immune sequencing clone quantification. V was shortened by 6 bases and J by 0 bases, with 4 bases between the two germline ends. CDR1 is SGHRS, CDR2 YFSETQ, per germline. This CDR3 has 11 amino acids. Isolation of naive CD8 T cells was achieved by sorting on a CD8+CD4-CCR7+CD45RA+ phenotype. Methods described previously, with TCR primers listed, were used for bulk TCR libraries. MiXCR, run by TCRdb on the PCR reads, gives a single entry per CDR3 protein. The table lists 460,000 or so distinct CDR3 sequences, about a fifth of them singletons. Regarding this clonotype: Its antigen is not identified.

Study outcomes and limitations: In naive cells, clones above 20 RNA copies held under 1% of molecules, whereas in effector cells they held over 98%. Reportedly, one cell's Jurkat TCR RNA was detected within 1,200,000 naive CD8 cells.

This rearrangement joins TRBV5-1 to TRBJ2-7; D is unresolved. The receptor's source is a human donor in good health. Some libraries in this study had Jurkat cell RNA spiked in. The sequenced material came from naive CD8+ T cells from blood, with Jurkat cell RNA spiked in. The subset is: FACS-sorted CD8+CD4-CCR7+CD45RA+ naive T cells. CDR3 DNA: TGCGCCAGCAACCACTCCTACGAGCAGTACTTC. This encodes CASNHSYEQYF.